Detailed here is one T cell receptor beta chain. No cognate antigen has been identified for it. One base away there is no much larger clone; base qualities are not given. This sample stems from a study of T cell changes during pregnancy in multiple sclerosis (dated by TCRdb to the late 2010s). Regarding the study in general: The study looked at changes in the T cell repertoire across pregnancy in women with multiple sclerosis.

The junction shows trimming of 0 bases on V and 3 bases on J, plus 15 bases between the germline ends. Including cysteine and phenylalanine, the CDR3 has 16 amino acids. Just the 48-base CDR3 DNA is kept, in frame starting at base 1. CDR1 and CDR2 are read off the germline V gene (reference sequence) as SEHNR and FQNEAQ. Libraries came from the immunoSEQ multiplex PCR assay. TCRdb retrieved this table from immuneACCESS and kept in-frame rearrangements only. Not all clones are present; in checked studies, unresolved V genes account for under half, and no reason is known for the remainder. Across this sample there are around 70,000 clones, with just over 90% seen only once. The top ten clonotypes cover more than 1.4% of the sample.

The rearranged segments are TRBV7-9 and TRBJ2-7, with no reliable assignment of the D segment. The clonotype was recovered from a female donor with multiple sclerosis, enrolled in a pregnancy study. Here the sequenced sample was peripheral blood, taken after pregnancy. The CDR3 amino acid sequence is: CASSLAGSSDHYEQYF. The DNA sequence follows: TGTGCCAGCAGCTTAGCCGGTTCGAGCGACCACTACGAGCAGTACTTC. Beyond the CDR3, the reference TRBV7-9 and TRBJ2-7 genes provide the residues; the full variable domain reads: DTGVSQNPRHKITKRGQNVTFRCDPISEHNRLYWYRQTLGQGPEFLTYFQNEAQLEKSRLLSDRFSAERPKGSFSTLEIQRTEQGDSAMYLCASSLAGSSDHYEQYFGPGTRLTVT.